This T cell receptor beta chain was identified during a study of blood T cell repertoires in COVID-19. Libraries were prepared by immunoSEQ multiplex PCR; TCRdb keeps only in-frame clonotypes and omits some of them. The profile shows around 250,000 clones, about 83% of them singletons. The CDR3 totals 16 residues. Germline V lookup: CDR1 MGHRA, CDR2 YSYEKL. With 3 bases clipped from V and 2 bases from J, the junction kept 6 bases outside the gene matches. This clonotype was obtained from a man at least 80 years old with acute or convalescent COVID-19. The chain couples TRBV4-1 to TRBJ2-3; 9 bases are a match to TRBD2. The sample consisted of peripheral blood. The CDR3 here is CASSHNSGGDTDTQYF. The CDR3 DNA reads TGCGCCAGCAGCCACAATAGCGGGGGAGACACAGATACGCAGTATTTT.